The 3 T cell receptor beta chains listed next were all sequenced from one sample in a study of neurological immune-mediated disorders (dated by TCRdb to the late 2010s). The library was generated by 5' RACE. The sample was run on an Illumina HiSeq 2500. In TCRdb, the public reads were trimmed at Q25 with fastp and aligned with MiXCR, with productive beta chains retained. Merged by CDR3 protein, the rows form single entries marked with the most common genes and DNA. The sample table shows tens of thousands of distinct CDR3 sequences, and approximately 5.8% are seen once. The ten largest make up approximately 1.5% of the sample. What was sequenced was CD4+ T cells from blood. The receptors derive from a woman aged 18-29 years with multiple sclerosis.

This clonotype was observed many times. This chain uses TRBV10-3 with TRBJ1-2, with a weak D call TRBD1 (6 bases). The CDR3 contains 13 residues. Trimming cost V 6 bases and J 1 base, with 9 bases left between them. From germline, CDR1 is ENHRY and CDR2 SYGVKD. CDR3 residues: CAISGQLNYGYTF. The CDR3 bases are TGTGCCATCAGCGGACAGCTTAACTATGGCTACACCTTC.

This clonotype occurred a few times. The chain employs TRBV25-1 and TRBJ2-2, with D maybe TRBD1 (6 bases). The V end lost 3 bases, the J end lost 2 bases, and 10 bases lay between the germline ends. In germline, CDR1 is MGHDK, CDR2 SYGVNS. The CDR3 length is 15 residues. CDR3 sequence: CASSEIGGNTGELFF. The DNA for the CDR3 is TGTGCCAGCAGTGAGATAGGGGGAAACACCGGGGAGCTGTTTTTT.

This clonotype was seen at least ten times. The rearrangement links TRBV5-5 to TRBJ2-5; no definite D call. Per germline, CDR1 SGHKS and CDR2 YYEKEE (reference sequence). V was cut by 0 bases and J by 5 bases, with 5 bases left in between. CDR3 length: 12 amino acids. The CDR3: CASSLVPETQYF. DNA for the CDR3: TGTGCCAGCAGCTTGGTCCCGGAGACCCAGTACTTC.